The present entry profiles one T cell receptor (beta chain) with its context. The entry originates in a study of cytomegalovirus exposure and HLA in healthy donors. The PCR had 60 Vbeta and 13 Jbeta primers. TCRdb keeps only in-frame clones here, not all; method: immunoSEQ multiplex PCR. The data contain 150,000 to 200,000 clones, roughly 74% of them singletons. This CDR3 comprises 16 residues. Germline CDR1 reads MNHNS; CDR2 reads SASEGT. V was cut by 2 bases and J by 0 bases, with 13 bases left in between. Sequencing was performed on PBMCs. The TCR was taken from a male donor in good health and CMV-seronegative. The chain recombines TRBV6-1 with TRBJ1-1; D gene uncertain. This CDR3 reads CASSEHPSRLNTEAFF. The CDR3 region has the DNA TGTGCCAGCAGTGAACACCCCTCCAGGTTGAACACTGAAGCTTTCTTT.